This T cell receptor beta chain was profiled in a study of cytomegalovirus exposure and HLA in healthy donors. The germline V gene has CDR1 SGHTA and CDR2 FQGNSA. This CDR3 has 12 residues. V dropped 5 bases and J dropped 7 bases, with 9 bases sitting between them. The PCR ran on 60 Vbeta and 13 Jbeta primers. Assay used: immunoSEQ multiplex PCR; TCRdb lists only in-frame clones, some missing. The sample includes roughly 170,000 clones, around 80% of them seen just once. This receptor was identified in a woman aged 25 to 39 in good health and CMV-seropositive. The chain combines TRBV7-2 with TRBJ1-5; no definite D call. Source material: PBMCs. Here the CDR3 DNA reads TGTGCCAGCAGCCCACCGGGACAGCCCCAGCATTTT. Protein: CASSPPGQPQHF.